This passage covers 21 T cell receptor beta chains from one sample sequenced in a study of OX40 agonist ivuxolimab in advanced cancers. Sequencing was performed with immunoSEQ multiplex PCR; in TCRdb, only in-frame clones are kept and a portion is missing. This sample has approximately 61,000 clones, with about nine tenths found just once. The sequencing used CD4+ or CD8+ T cells sorted from blood, collected in a trial of the OX40 agonist ivuxolimab. The origin of the receptors is an adult with an advanced solid tumor such as melanoma, head and neck, liver or kidney cancer.

The chain couples TRBV6-5 to TRBJ2-2, with D possibly matching TRBD2 (6 bases). The ends were cut back, 2 bases at V and 4 bases at J, with 11 bases in the middle. The CDR3 runs 15 residues. Germline V gene data show CDR1 as MNHEY and CDR2 as SVGAGI. CDR3 sequence: CASSYTAGVTGELFF. The CDR3 coding sequence is TGTGCCAGCAGTTACACAGCGGGTGTCACCGGGGAGCTGTTTTTT.

The V and J genes are TRBV25-1 and TRBJ1-6; D is undetermined. CDR1 and CDR2 (germline): MGHDK, SYGVNS. The CDR3 covers 14 residues. Trimming cost V 6 bases and J 13 bases, with 19 bases left between them. The CDR3 sequence: CASRPTGGSSPLHF. Here the CDR3 DNA reads TGTGCCAGCAGACCCACGGGCGGAAGTTCGCCCCTCCACTTT.

This clone was observed a single time. The chain links TRBV18 to TRBJ2-2; perhaps D is TRBD1 or TRBD2 (5 bases each). Germline values: CDR1 KGHSH, CDR2 LQKENI. The CDR3 extends over 15 amino acids. Trimming stripped 4 bases from V and 6 bases from J, with 15 bases between. This CDR3 is CASSLSRESPGELFF. The CDR3 DNA reads as TGTGCCAGCTCACTATCCAGGGAGTCGCCCGGGGAGCTGTTTTTT.

This rearrangement joins TRBV19 to TRBJ2-7, with D uncertain. Germline V lookup: CDR1 LNHDA, CDR2 SQIVND (reference sequence). This CDR3 contains 13 residues. The V end was cut by 4 bases, the J end by 5 bases, with 12 bases between. The CDR3 DNA reads TGTGCCAGTAGTAGGTCGGGTAAGAACGAGCAGTACTTC. This encodes CASSRSGKNEQYF.

The chain has TRBV2 and TRBJ2-2; D call uncertain. The CDR3 totals 13 residues. The germline gives CDR1 SNHLY, CDR2 FYNNEI. Between the trimmed V and J ends, which lost 0 bases and 5 bases, there was a span of 4 bases. The CDR3 region is CASSEARTGELFF. In DNA, the CDR3 is TGTGCCAGCAGTGAAGCCCGGACCGGGGAGCTGTTTTTT. The full variable domain, completed using reference TRBV2 and TRBJ2-2, is EPEVTQTPSHQVTQMGQEVILRCVPISNHLYFYWYRQILGQKVEFLVSFYNNEISEKSEIFDDQFSVERPDGSNFTLKIRSTKLEDSAMYFCASSEARTGELFFGEGSRLTVL.

The chain combines TRBV7-9 with TRBJ2-5, with D possibly being TRBD2 (5 bases). Trimming shortened V by 5 bases and J by 4 bases, and 8 bases separated the two germline ends. Germline V gene data show CDR1 as SEHNR and CDR2 as FQNEAQ (reference sequence). This CDR3 spans 12 amino acids. The CDR3 reads CASSQTRETQYF. The CDR3 nucleotides read TGTGCCAGCAGCCAAACTAGAGAGACCCAGTACTTC.

V and J are TRBV29-1 and TRBJ2-3, with 7 bases aligning to TRBD2. In germline, CDR1 is SQVTM, CDR2 ANQGSEA. The J segment lost 2 bases and the V segment lost 4 bases, leaving 6 bases of the junction unmatched. The CDR3 totals 14 residues. This CDR3 reads CSVGGGLITDTQYF. CDR3 DNA: TGCAGCGTTGGGGGAGGGCTCATCACAGATACGCAGTATTTT.

The CDR3 nucleotides are TGTGCCAGCTCCCGTTCTAGCGGGACCAATGAGCAGTTCTTC. Translating gives CASSRSSGTNEQFF. V and J are TRBV18 and TRBJ2-1; 9 bases line up with TRBD2. Per germline, CDR1 KGHSH and CDR2 LQKENI. The CDR3 contains 14 residues. V shed 6 bases, J shed 6 bases, and the junction held 6 bases outside the gene matches. The full variable domain, its missing parts supplied by reference TRBV18 and TRBJ2-1, is NAGVMQNPRHLVRRRGQEARLRCSPMKGHSHVYWYRQLPEEGLKFMVYLQKENIIDESGMPKERFSAEFPKEGPSILRIQQVVRGDSAAYFCASSRSSGTNEQFFGPGTRLTVL.

This clone was recorded only once. The CDR3 loop reads CASSTADRVTAFF. CDR3 DNA: TGTGCCAGTAGTACCGCCGACAGGGTCACAGCTTTCTTT. The chain combines TRBV19 with TRBJ1-1; 7 nucleotides agree with TRBD1. The CDR3 is 13 amino acids. Germline assignment: CDR1 LNHDA and CDR2 SQIVND (reference sequence). Losses at the gene ends were 4 bases for V and 10 bases for J; bases not matched to a gene: 9.

With respect to this clone: Compared with germline, one end of the junction differs, possibly owing to a read error. The chain is built from TRBV7-7 and TRBJ2-5; maybe TRBD2 (5 bases). Germline-derived CDR1 and CDR2 are SSHAT and FNYEAQ (reference sequence). CDR3 length: 13 residues. The CDR3 protein is CASSPRRGETQYF. The CDR3 DNA reads TGTGCTAGCAGCCCCCGCCGGGGAGAGACCCAGTACTTC.

The chain employs TRBV4-3 and TRBJ1-1, with a weak D call TRBD1 (5 bases). The V end was cut by 0 bases, the J end by 4 bases, with 12 bases between. The germline V gene encodes CDR1 LGHNA and CDR2 YSLEER. The CDR3 length is 15 residues. The CDR3 sequence: CASSQDPIRGTEAFF. For the CDR3, the DNA is TGCGCCAGCAGCCAAGATCCAATAAGGGGCACTGAAGCTTTCTTT.

The rearrangement uses TRBV7-9 and TRBJ1-3, with a tentative D call TRBD1 (6 bases). Germline CDR1 SEHNR, CDR2 FQNEAQ (reference sequence). Trimming shortened V by 5 bases and J by 1 base, and 15 bases separated the two germline ends. The CDR3 loop spans 16 amino acids. CDR3 amino acids: CASSPKGGVSGNTIYF. CDR3 sequence (DNA): TGTGCCAGCAGCCCAAAGGGGGGAGTTTCTGGAAACACCATATATTTT.

J is TRBJ1-1 and V is TRBV6-5; D call uncertain. V lost 0 bases to trimming and J lost 4 bases, with 9 bases between them. This CDR3 is built from 14 residues. Looked up from germline, CDR1 is MNHEY and CDR2 is SVGAGI. The CDR3 sequence is CASSYSRRVTEAFF. The CDR3 nucleotides read TGTGCCAGCAGTTACTCTAGACGAGTCACTGAAGCTTTCTTT.

The genes are TRBV30 and TRBJ1-4; possibly TRBD1 for D (5 bases). The germline gives CDR1 GTSNPN, CDR2 SVGIG (reference sequence). The CDR3 is 14 amino acids. The V end lost 1 base, the J end lost 6 bases, and 12 bases lay between the germline ends. CDR3 in amino acids: CAWSEGTAYEKLFF. The CDR3 nucleotides read TGTGCCTGGAGTGAGGGGACTGCGTATGAAAAACTGTTTTTT.

The genes are TRBV19 and TRBJ2-7; perhaps TRBD2 as D (5 bases). Trimming took off 4 bases at V and 0 bases at J, with 13 bases between the two ends. CDR3 size: 15 residues. Per the germline V gene, CDR1 is LNHDA and CDR2 is SQIVND (reference sequence). The CDR3 here is CASSSHGGRSYEQYF. As DNA, the CDR3 is TGTGCCAGTAGTAGCCACGGCGGGCGCTCCTACGAGCAGTACTTC. Supplemented by reference TRBV19 and TRBJ2-7, the full variable domain reads DGGITQSPKYLFRKEGQNVTLSCEQNLNHDAMYWYRQDPGQGLRLIYYSQIVNDFQKGDIAEGYSVSREKKESFPLTVTSAQKNPTAFYLCASSSHGGRSYEQYFGPGTRLTVT.

The V call is TRBV7-2, the J call TRBJ1-6; 7 bases align to TRBD1. V dropped 2 bases and J dropped 14; count of bases not matched to a gene: 12. The germline V gene encodes CDR1 SGHTA and CDR2 FQGNSA. The CDR3 contains 15 residues. CDR3: CASSLQSDRRLTLHF. In nucleotides, the CDR3 is TGTGCCAGCAGCTTACAATCGGACAGGCGTTTGACCCTCCACTTT. The full variable domain, in which reference TRBV7-2 and TRBJ1-6 provide the parts outside the CDR3, is GAGVSQSPSNKVTEKGKDVELRCDPISGHTALYWYRQSLGQGLEFLIYFQGNSAPDKSGLPSDRFSAERTGGSVSTLTIQRTQQEDSAVYLCASSLQSDRRLTLHFGNGTRLTVT.

V usage is TRBV30 and J usage is TRBJ2-7; D remains ambiguous. Germline V gene lookup returns CDR1 GTSNPN and CDR2 SVGIG (reference sequence). Trimming took off 2 bases at V and 0 bases at J, with 11 bases between the two ends. This CDR3 has 14 amino acids. The CDR3 sequence is CAWSWLGNSYEQYF. The CDR3 bases are TGTGCCTGGAGTTGGCTGGGCAACTCCTACGAGCAGTACTTC.

The chain joins TRBV7-6 to TRBJ2-7; perhaps D is TRBD1 or TRBD2 (6 bases each). The CDR3 is 15 residues long. V gave up 5 bases and J gave up 3 bases, with 17 bases separating them. CDR1 SGHVS and CDR2 FNYEAQ come from the germline V gene. CDR3 nucleotide sequence: TGTGCCAGCAGCGTTAGAGGAGGGGGTAACTACGAGCAGTACTTC. This sequence encodes CASSVRGGGNYEQYF.

This chain joins TRBV10-1 and TRBJ2-2, with D unresolved. V lost 0 bases to trimming and J lost 7 bases, with 9 bases between them. Germline loops: CDR1 WNHNN, CDR2 SYGVQD (reference sequence). The CDR3 has 14 residues. The CDR3 loop reads CASSESPIGGELFF. The DNA of the CDR3 is TGCGCCAGCAGTGAGTCCCCCATAGGCGGGGAGCTGTTTTTT.

In its sample, this clone was seen once. This chain connects TRBV29-1 to TRBJ1-2, with no clear D. This CDR3 spans 12 amino acids. Looked up from germline, CDR1 is SQVTM and CDR2 is ANQGSEA. V lost 2 bases, J lost 6 bases, and 10 bases lay in between. CDR3 coding DNA: TGCAGCGTTGAAATAACGGCGAATGGCTACACCTTC. This gives the protein CSVEITANGYTF.

The chain couples TRBV18 to TRBJ2-1; 8 nucleotides align to TRBD1. This CDR3 region has 17 residues. Trimming took 5 bases from V and 0 from J; bases not matched to a gene: 9. Germline CDR1 reads KGHSH; CDR2 reads LQKENI. The DNA of the CDR3 is TGTGCCAGCTCAGAAAGACAGGGGCAAAACTCCTACAATGAGCAGTTCTTC. Encoded protein: CASSERQGQNSYNEQFF.